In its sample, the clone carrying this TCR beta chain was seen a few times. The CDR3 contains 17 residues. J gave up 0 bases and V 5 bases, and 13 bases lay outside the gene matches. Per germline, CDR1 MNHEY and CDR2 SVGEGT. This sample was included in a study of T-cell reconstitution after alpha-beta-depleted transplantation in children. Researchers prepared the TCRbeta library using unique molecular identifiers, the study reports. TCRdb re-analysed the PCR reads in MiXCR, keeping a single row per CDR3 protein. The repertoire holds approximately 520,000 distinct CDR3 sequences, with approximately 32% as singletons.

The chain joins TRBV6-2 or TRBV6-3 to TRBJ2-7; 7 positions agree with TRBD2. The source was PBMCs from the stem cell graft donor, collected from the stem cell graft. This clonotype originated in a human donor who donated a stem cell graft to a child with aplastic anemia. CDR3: CASSPNPSGRSSYEQYF. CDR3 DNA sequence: TGTGCCAGCAGTCCAAATCCTAGCGGTAGAAGCTCCTACGAGCAGTACTTC.